This TCR beta chain stems from a study of blood T cell repertoires in COVID-19. Here immunoSEQ multiplex PCR was the method, and the copy in TCRdb shows in-frame clones only, minus some. Found here are approximately 210,000 clones, about 90% of them singletons; the top ten hold approximately 0.75%. Trimming pared 8 bases from V and 7 bases from J, leaving 9 bases between. Germline CDR1 is MGHDK and CDR2 is SYGVNS. CDR3 length equals 11 residues. The V call is TRBV25-1, the J call TRBJ1-3; the D is unclear. This receptor was identified in a woman aged 70 to 79 with acute or convalescent COVID-19. Sequencing was carried out using peripheral blood. CDR3 sequence: CASGRGNTIYF. The CDR3 DNA sequence: TGTGCCAGCGGAAGAGGGAACACCATATATTTT.